This T cell receptor beta chain was recorded in a study of Ad26.COV2.S vaccination and SARS-CoV-2 variants. Study summary: Intramuscular Ad26.COV2.S doses were given once or twice, 56 days apart. Study-level findings and limits: Among vaccine recipients, spike-specific TCR breadth exceeded that of placebo recipients.

Profiled with immunoSEQ multiplex PCR; TCRdb holds only in-frame clones, not every one. The sample lists approximately 340,000 clones; 70% to 90% were seen once. Turning to this clone: The antigen remains unidentified.

The V end lost 5 bases, the J end lost 4 bases, and 14 bases lay between the germline ends. From germline, CDR1 is LNHNV and CDR2 YYDKDF (reference sequence). This CDR3 region has 14 residues. The treatment is: roughly 19 received Ad26.COV2.S at low or high dose, single or two shots; several received placebo; per-sample allocation not given. Day 63 after the first vaccine or placebo injection was the time point for sampling. Wuhan-strain SARS-CoV-2 spike was expressed by the Ad26 vector that made up the vaccine. The sequence was obtained from a person between 18 and 65 years old who received the Ad26.COV2.S COVID-19 vaccine or a placebo. The J gene is TRBJ1-2, the V gene TRBV15, with D possibly matching TRBD1 (6 bases). The specimen was peripheral blood, collected in a trial of Ad26.COV2.S vaccine versus placebo. The CDR3 DNA is TGTGCCACCAGCTTAGGCGGGGGGCTCTATGGCTACACCTTC. This translates into CATSLGGGLYGYTF.